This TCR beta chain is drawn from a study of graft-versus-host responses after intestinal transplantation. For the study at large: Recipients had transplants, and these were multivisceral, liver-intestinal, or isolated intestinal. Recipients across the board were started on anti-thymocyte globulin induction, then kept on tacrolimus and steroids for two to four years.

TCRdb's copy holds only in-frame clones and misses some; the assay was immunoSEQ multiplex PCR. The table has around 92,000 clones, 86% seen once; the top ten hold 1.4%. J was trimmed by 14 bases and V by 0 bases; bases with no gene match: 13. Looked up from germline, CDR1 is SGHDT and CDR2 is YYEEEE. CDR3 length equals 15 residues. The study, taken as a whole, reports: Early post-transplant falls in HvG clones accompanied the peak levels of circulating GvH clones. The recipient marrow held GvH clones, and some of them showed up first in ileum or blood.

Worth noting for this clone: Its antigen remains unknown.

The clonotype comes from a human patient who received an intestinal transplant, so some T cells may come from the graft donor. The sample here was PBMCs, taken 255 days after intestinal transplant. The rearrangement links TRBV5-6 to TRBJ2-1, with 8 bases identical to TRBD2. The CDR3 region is CASSLEVVAGHWEFF. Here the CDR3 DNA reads TGTGCCAGCAGCTTGGAGGTGGTAGCGGGGCACTGGGAGTTCTTC. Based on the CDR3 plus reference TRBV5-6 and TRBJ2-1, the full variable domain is DAGVTQSPTHLIKTRGQQVTLRCSPKSGHDTVSWYQQALGQGPQFIFQYYEEEERQRGNFPDRFSGHQFPNYSSELNVNALLLGDSALYLCASSLEVVAGHWEFFGPGTRLTVL.